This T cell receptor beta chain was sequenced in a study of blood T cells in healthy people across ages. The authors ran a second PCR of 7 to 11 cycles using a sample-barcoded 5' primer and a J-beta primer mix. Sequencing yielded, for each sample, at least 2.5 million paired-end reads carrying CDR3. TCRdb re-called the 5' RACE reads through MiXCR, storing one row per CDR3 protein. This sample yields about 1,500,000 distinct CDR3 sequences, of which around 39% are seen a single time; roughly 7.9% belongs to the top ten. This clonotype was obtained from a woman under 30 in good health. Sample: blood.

The CDR3 loop is CASSDTGTSGRTTYF. CDR3 sequence (DNA): TGTGCCAGCAGTGACACCGGGACTAGCGGGAGGACGACGTACTTC. The chain links TRBV12-3 or TRBV12-4 to TRBJ2-7, with 15 nucleotides matching TRBD2. The CDR3 runs 15 residues. With V trimmed by 5 bases and J by 12 bases, 11 bases remained unmatched.